This record looks at one T cell receptor (beta chain) sequence and its context. Its cognate antigen is unknown. Assay used: immunoSEQ multiplex PCR; TCRdb lists only in-frame clones, some missing. Among approximately 30,000 clones, approximately 85% were seen once, and the ten largest hold 2.7%. The sample belongs to a study of memory B cells and T cells in multiple sclerosis. Trimming took off 4 bases at V and 2 bases at J, with 12 bases between the two ends. Germline loops: CDR1 SGHRS, CDR2 YFSETQ. The CDR3 loop spans 15 amino acids. After stimulus-free culture, autoproliferating CFSE-dim and non-proliferating CFSE-high T cells were sequenced separately. Pooled replicate wells came from approximately 51 million CFSE-labeled PBMCs cultured approximately seven days without stimulus.

This receptor was identified in a human donor with multiple sclerosis. Material for sequencing was PBMCs from blood kept in culture. The chain links TRBV5-1 to TRBJ2-2; D is undetermined. The CDR3 loop is CASSPTIGNTGELFF. The CDR3 nucleotides are TGCGCCAGCAGCCCGACAATAGGAAACACCGGGGAGCTGTTTTTT.